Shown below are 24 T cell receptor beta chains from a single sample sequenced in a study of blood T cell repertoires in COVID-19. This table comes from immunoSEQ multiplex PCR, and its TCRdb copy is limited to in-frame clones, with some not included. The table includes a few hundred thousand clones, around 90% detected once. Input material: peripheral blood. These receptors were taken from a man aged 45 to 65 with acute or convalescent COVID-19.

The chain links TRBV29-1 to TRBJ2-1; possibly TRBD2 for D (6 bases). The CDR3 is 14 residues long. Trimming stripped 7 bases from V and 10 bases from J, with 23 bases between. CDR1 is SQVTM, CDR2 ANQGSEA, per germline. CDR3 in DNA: TGCAGCGCCCACCCCCCGAGAGGACTACCCGAGCAGTTCTTC. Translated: CSAHPPRGLPEQFF.

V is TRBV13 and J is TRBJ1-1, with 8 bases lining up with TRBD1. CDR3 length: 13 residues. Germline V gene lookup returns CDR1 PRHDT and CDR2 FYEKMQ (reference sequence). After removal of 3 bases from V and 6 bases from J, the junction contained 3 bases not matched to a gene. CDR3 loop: CASSLTGVAEAFF. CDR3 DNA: TGTGCCAGCAGCTTGACAGGGGTCGCTGAAGCTTTCTTT.

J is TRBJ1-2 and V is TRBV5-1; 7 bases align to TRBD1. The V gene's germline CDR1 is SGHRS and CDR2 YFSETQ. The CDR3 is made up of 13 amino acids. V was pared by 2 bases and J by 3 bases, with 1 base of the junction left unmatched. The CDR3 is CASSFQGDYGYTF. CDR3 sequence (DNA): TGCGCCAGCAGCTTCCAGGGGGACTATGGCTACACCTTC.

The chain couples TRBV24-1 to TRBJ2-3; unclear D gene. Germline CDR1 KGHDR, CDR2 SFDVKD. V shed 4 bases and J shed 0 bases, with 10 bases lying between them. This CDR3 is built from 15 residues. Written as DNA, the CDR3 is TGTGCCACCAGTGACCCTGTGGCCAGCACAGATACGCAGTATTTT. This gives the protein CATSDPVASTDTQYF.

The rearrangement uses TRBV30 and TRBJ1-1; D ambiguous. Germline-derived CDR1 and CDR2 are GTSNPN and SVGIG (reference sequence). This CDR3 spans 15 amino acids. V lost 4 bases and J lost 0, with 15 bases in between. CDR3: CAWTPGIGLNTEAFF. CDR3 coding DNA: TGTGCCTGGACCCCAGGCATAGGCCTGAACACTGAAGCTTTCTTT. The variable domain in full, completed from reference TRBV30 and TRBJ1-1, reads SQTIHQWPATLVQPVGSPLSLECTVEGTSNPNLYWYRQAAGRGLQLLFYSVGIGQISSEVPQNLSASRPQDRQFILSSKKLLLSDSGFYLCAWTPGIGLNTEAFFGQGTRLTVV.

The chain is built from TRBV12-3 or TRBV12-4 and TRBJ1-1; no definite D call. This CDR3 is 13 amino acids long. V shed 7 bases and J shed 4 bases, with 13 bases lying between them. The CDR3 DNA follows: TGTGCCAGCACCGAGAGGGTAGGCACTGAAGCTTTCTTT. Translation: CASTERVGTEAFF.

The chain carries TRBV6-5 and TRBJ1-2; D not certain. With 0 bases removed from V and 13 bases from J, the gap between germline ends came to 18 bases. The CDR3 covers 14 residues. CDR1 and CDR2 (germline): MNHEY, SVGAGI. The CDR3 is CASSYSREAVGCTF. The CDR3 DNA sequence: TGTGCCAGCAGTTACTCAAGGGAGGCAGTAGGGTGCACCTTC.

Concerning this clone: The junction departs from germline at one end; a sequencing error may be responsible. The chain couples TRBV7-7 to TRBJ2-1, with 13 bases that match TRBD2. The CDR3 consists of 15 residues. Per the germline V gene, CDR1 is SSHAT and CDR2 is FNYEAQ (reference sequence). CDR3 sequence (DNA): TGTGCTAGCAGCCTCGGACTAGCGGGGGACAATGAGCAGTTCTTC. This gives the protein CASSLGLAGDNEQFF.

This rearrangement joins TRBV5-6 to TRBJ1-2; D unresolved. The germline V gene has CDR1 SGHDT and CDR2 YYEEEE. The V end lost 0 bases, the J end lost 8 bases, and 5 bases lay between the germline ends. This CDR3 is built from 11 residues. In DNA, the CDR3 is TGTGCCAGCAGCTTGGAAGAGGGCTACACCTTC. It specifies CASSLEEGYTF.

CDR3 coding DNA: TGTGCCACCAGTGATTTTCGCGGGGGGGCGAACACCGGGGAGCTGTTTTTT. Amino acids: CATSDFRGGANTGELFF. V gene TRBV24-1 combines with J gene TRBJ2-2; 9 bases are shared with TRBD2. Trimming took 1 base from V and 0 from J; bases not matched to a gene: 2. The length of the CDR3 is 17 residues. From germline, CDR1 is KGHDR and CDR2 SFDVKD.

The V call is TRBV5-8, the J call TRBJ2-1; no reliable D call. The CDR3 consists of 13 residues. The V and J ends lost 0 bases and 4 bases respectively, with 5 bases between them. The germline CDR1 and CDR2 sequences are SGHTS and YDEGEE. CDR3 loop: CASSLAPYNEQFF. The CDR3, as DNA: TGTGCCAGCAGCTTGGCCCCTTACAATGAGCAGTTCTTC. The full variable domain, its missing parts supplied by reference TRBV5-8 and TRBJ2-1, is EAGVTQSPTHLIKTRGQQATLRCSPISGHTSVYWYQQALGLGLQFLLWYDEGEERNRGNFPPRFSGRQFPNYSSELNVNALELEDSALYLCASSLAPYNEQFFGPGTRLTVL.

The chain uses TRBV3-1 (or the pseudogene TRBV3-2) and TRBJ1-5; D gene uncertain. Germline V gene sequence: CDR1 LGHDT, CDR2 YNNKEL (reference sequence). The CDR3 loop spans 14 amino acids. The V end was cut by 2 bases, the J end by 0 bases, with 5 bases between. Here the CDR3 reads CASSQLNSNQPQHF. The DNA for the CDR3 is TGTGCCAGCAGCCAACTTAATAGCAATCAGCCCCAGCATTTT.

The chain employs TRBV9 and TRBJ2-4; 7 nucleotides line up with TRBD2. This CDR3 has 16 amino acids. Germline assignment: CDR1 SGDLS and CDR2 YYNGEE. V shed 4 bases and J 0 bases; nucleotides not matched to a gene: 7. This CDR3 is CASSTGTTLAKNIQYF. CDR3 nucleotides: TGTGCCAGCAGCACTGGGACTACCTTAGCCAAAAACATTCAGTACTTC.

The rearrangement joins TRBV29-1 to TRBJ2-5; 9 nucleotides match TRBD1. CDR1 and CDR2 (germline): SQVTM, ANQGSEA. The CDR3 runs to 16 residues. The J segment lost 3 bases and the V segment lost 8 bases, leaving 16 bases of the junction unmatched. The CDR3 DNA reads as TGCAGCCCTCGATCTGGGGACAGGGTGACAAAAGAGACCCAGTACTTC. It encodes CSPRSGDRVTKETQYF.

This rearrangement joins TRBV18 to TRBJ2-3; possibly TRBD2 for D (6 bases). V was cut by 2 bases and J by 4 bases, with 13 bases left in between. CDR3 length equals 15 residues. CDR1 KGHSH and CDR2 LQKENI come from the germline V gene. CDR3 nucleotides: TGTGCCAGCTCACCAAGTATAGCTAGCGCAGATACGCAGTATTTT. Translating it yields CASSPSIASADTQYF. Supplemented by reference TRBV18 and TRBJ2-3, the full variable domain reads NAGVMQNPRHLVRRRGQEARLRCSPMKGHSHVYWYRQLPEEGLKFMVYLQKENIIDESGMPKERFSAEFPKEGPSILRIQQVVRGDSAAYFCASSPSIASADTQYFGPGTRLTVL.

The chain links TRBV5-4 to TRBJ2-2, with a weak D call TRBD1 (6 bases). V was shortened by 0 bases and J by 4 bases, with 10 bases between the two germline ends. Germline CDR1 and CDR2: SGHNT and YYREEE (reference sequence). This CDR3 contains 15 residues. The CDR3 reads CASSLAQGVTGELFF. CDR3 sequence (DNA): TGTGCCAGCAGCTTGGCACAGGGAGTCACCGGGGAGCTGTTTTTT.

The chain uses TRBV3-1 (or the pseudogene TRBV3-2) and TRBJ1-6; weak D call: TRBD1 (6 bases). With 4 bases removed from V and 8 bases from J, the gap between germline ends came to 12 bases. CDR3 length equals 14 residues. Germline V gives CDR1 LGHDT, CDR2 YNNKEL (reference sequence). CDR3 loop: CASSRTARDSPLHF. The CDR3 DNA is TGTGCCAGCAGCCGGACAGCTAGGGATTCACCCCTCCACTTT.

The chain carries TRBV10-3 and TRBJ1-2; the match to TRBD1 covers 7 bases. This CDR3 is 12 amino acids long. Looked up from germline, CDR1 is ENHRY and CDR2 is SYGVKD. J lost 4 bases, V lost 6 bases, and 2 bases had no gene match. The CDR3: CAISDRVYGYTF. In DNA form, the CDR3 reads TGTGCCATCAGCGACAGGGTCTATGGCTACACCTTC.

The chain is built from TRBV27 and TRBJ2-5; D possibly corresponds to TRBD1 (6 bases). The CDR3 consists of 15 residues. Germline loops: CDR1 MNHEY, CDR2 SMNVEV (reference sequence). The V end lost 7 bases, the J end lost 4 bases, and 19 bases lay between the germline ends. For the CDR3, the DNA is TGTGCCAGCAACCCATTACAGGGTTCTTTAGAGACCCAGTACTTC. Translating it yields CASNPLQGSLETQYF.

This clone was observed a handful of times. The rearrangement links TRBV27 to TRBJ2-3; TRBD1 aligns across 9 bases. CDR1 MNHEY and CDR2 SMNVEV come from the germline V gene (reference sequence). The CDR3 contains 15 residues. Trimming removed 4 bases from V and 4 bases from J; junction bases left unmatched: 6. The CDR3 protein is CASSYRDRAADTQYF. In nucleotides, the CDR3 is TGTGCCAGCAGTTACCGGGACAGGGCGGCAGATACGCAGTATTTT.

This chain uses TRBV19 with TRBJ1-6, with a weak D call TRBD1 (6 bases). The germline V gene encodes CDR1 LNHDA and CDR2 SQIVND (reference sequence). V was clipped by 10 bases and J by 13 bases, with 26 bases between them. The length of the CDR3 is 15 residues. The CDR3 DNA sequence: TGTGCCACGTCCGGGGGGCTCCGACTAGACGAGCCCCTCCACTTT. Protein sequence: CATSGGLRLDEPLHF.

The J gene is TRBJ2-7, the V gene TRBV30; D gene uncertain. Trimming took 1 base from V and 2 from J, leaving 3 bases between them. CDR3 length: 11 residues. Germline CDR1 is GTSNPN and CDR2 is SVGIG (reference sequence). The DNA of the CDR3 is TGTGCCTGGAGTGGGCCCTACGAGCAGTACTTC. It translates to CAWSGPYEQYF.

Written as DNA, the CDR3 is TGTGCCACCAGCAGAGATAACTCCGGCTCTGGGGCCAACGTCCTGACTTTC. Translation: CATSRDNSGSGANVLTF. This chain joins TRBV15 and TRBJ2-6, with D unresolved. Trimming cost V 0 bases and J 0 bases, with 9 bases left between them. The CDR3 covers 17 residues. CDR1 LNHNV and CDR2 YYDKDF come from the germline V gene (reference sequence).

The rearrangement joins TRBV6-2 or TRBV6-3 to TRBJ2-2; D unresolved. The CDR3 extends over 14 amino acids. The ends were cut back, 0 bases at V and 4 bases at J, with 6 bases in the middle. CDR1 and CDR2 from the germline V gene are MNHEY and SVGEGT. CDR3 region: CASSYSQFTGELFF. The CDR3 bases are TGTGCCAGCAGTTACTCGCAGTTCACCGGGGAGCTGTTTTTT.